A single sample is the source of the 24 T cell receptor beta chains below, sequenced in a study of blood T cell repertoires in COVID-19. The assay was immunoSEQ multiplex PCR, and TCRdb's table has in-frame clones only and misses some. The table lists roughly 200,000 clones, roughly 77% of them singletons, with about 9.3% in the top ten. The specimen sequenced was PBMCs or T cells enriched from blood (not recorded which). The receptor source for this set is a man aged 35-49 years who had recovered from COVID-19.

V is TRBV7-8 and J is TRBJ1-2; TRBD1 agrees at 12 bases. Per the germline V gene, CDR1 is SGHVS and CDR2 is FQNEAQ. V dropped 5 bases and J dropped 10; count of bases not matched to a gene: 14. This CDR3 is 16 amino acids long. The CDR3 coding sequence is TGTGCCAGCAGCACGAAGGCCGGGGGACAGGGGGCCCCCTACACCTTC. Translating gives CASSTKAGGQGAPYTF.

The chain carries TRBV6-4 and TRBJ2-3, with D possibly being TRBD2 (6 bases). Per the germline V gene, CDR1 is MRHNA and CDR2 is SNTAGT. The germline V and J ends were trimmed by 4 bases and 6 bases, with 11 bases remaining between them. This CDR3 contains 13 residues. CDR3 region: CASSVRGGDTQYF. Written as DNA, the CDR3 is TGTGCCAGCAGTGTGCGCGGAGGGGATACGCAGTATTTT.

The chain has TRBV19 and TRBJ1-2; TRBD1 matches at 8 bases. This CDR3 contains 16 residues. Per the germline V gene, CDR1 is LNHDA and CDR2 is SQIVND (reference sequence). Trimming removed 1 base from V and 4 bases from J; junction bases left unmatched: 8. The CDR3 coding sequence is TGTGCCAGTAGTATAGCTGGGACAGGACGCATCTATGGCTACACCTTC. It codes for CASSIAGTGRIYGYTF.

V and J are TRBV11-2 and TRBJ2-6; the D gene is possibly TRBD2 (6 bases). V lost 6 bases, J lost 0 bases, and 12 bases lay in between. The germline V gene encodes CDR1 SGHAT and CDR2 FQNNGV. The CDR3 contains 16 residues. The CDR3 DNA follows: TGTGCCAGCAGGTTCTTCGGGGGCTCTGGGGCCAACGTCCTGACTTTC. Translating it yields CASRFFGGSGANVLTF.

The chain carries TRBV6-5 and TRBJ1-6; perhaps TRBD1 as D (5 bases). Germline CDR1 is MNHEY and CDR2 is SVGAGI. CDR3 length: 14 amino acids. Trimming stripped 6 bases from V and 7 bases from J, with 13 bases between. The CDR3, as DNA: TGTGCCAGCAGCAGACAGCTCCAAAATTCACCCCTCCACTTT. This gives the protein CASSRQLQNSPLHF.

The genes are TRBV15 and TRBJ1-3, with D unclear. Trimming removed 0 bases from V and 0 bases from J, with 6 bases in between. The CDR3 loop spans 15 amino acids. Germline-derived CDR1 and CDR2 are LNHNV and YYDKDF (reference sequence). This chain's CDR3 is CATSRDSFSGNTIYF. CDR3 nucleotides: TGTGCCACCAGCAGAGATAGTTTCTCTGGAAACACCATATATTTT.

The rearrangement joins TRBV3-1 (or the pseudogene TRBV3-2) to TRBJ1-3, with 8 bases aligning to TRBD1. This CDR3 has 18 residues. V dropped 4 bases and J dropped 0; count of bases not matched to a gene: 11. Germline CDR1 and CDR2: LGHDT and YNNKEL (reference sequence). CDR3: CASSLGSRDRISGNTIYF. The CDR3 DNA reads TGTGCCAGCAGCCTAGGAAGCCGGGACAGGATCTCTGGAAACACCATATATTTT.

The V gene is TRBV18, the J gene TRBJ1-1, with a tentative D call TRBD1 (6 bases). The V end was cut by 4 bases, the J end by 4 bases, with 13 bases between. This CDR3 region has 14 residues. The V gene's germline CDR1 is KGHSH and CDR2 LQKENI. The CDR3 loop is CASSRLQGITEAFF. The DNA for the CDR3 is TGTGCCAGCTCACGTTTACAGGGCATCACTGAAGCTTTCTTT.

The V call is TRBV3-1 (or the pseudogene TRBV3-2), the J call TRBJ1-2; D is ambiguous. Germline-derived CDR1 and CDR2 are LGHDT and YNNKEL (reference sequence). The CDR3 covers 15 residues. Deletions cut 0 bases from V and 6 bases from J, with 14 bases between. The DNA of the CDR3 is TGTGCCAGCAGCCAAGATGGGAGGAGGGAGAATGGCTACACCTTC. Its translation: CASSQDGRRENGYTF.

This clone was counted ten times or more. This chain connects TRBV7-9 to TRBJ1-4; D perhaps matches TRBD1 (6 bases). The CDR3 runs 12 residues. The germline V and J ends were trimmed by 3 bases and 8 bases, with 7 bases remaining between them. Per germline, CDR1 SEHNR and CDR2 FQNEAQ (reference sequence). The CDR3 sequence: CASSFDREKLFF. The CDR3 DNA follows: TGTGCCAGCAGCTTCGACAGGGAAAAACTGTTTTTT.

This CDR3 is CASSQGGLAGGLGDTQYF. CDR3 DNA: TGTGCCAGCAGCCAAGGAGGACTAGCGGGAGGTTTGGGAGATACGCAGTATTTT. V and J are TRBV3-1 (or the pseudogene TRBV3-2) and TRBJ2-3, with 14 bases aligning to TRBD2. The CDR3 sequence is 18 residues long. Germline trimming cut 1 base from V and 5 bases from J; bases unmatched to any gene: 8. Germline V gives CDR1 LGHDT, CDR2 YNNKEL (reference sequence).

A single count supports this clone. The V and J genes are TRBV7-2 and TRBJ2-3, with TRBD2 identical over 12 bases. This CDR3 has 18 residues. The V and J ends lost 0 bases and 2 bases, in that order; junction bases with no gene match: 6. The germline V gene encodes CDR1 SGHTA and CDR2 FQGNSA. CDR3 sequence reads: CASSLARLAGVFTDTQYF. CDR3 DNA sequence: TGTGCCAGCAGCTTAGCAAGACTAGCGGGAGTTTTCACAGATACGCAGTATTTT.

This clone came up many times. V usage is TRBV4-1 and J usage is TRBJ1-2, with a possible D match to TRBD1 (5 bases). Trimming stripped 7 bases from V and 0 bases from J, with 18 bases between. There are 16 residues in the CDR3. The germline V gene has CDR1 MGHRA and CDR2 YSYEKL. CDR3 bases: TGCGCCAGCAACCGCGGGGACGACGAGACTAACTATGGCTACACCTTC. Translating gives CASNRGDDETNYGYTF.

The rearrangement joins TRBV4-1 to TRBJ1-2; D gene uncertain. The germline V and J ends were trimmed by 1 base and 0 bases, with 9 bases remaining between them. This CDR3 spans 15 amino acids. Germline V gene sequence: CDR1 MGHRA, CDR2 YSYEKL. The CDR3 reads CASSQGWGANYGYTF. CDR3 DNA: TGCGCCAGCAGCCAAGGATGGGGAGCTAACTATGGCTACACCTTC.

The J gene is TRBJ2-1, the V gene TRBV7-8; TRBD2 agrees at 8 bases. Germline assignment: CDR1 SGHVS and CDR2 FQNEAQ. V was clipped by 1 base and J by 3 bases; unmatched bases: 8. This CDR3 is built from 17 residues. CDR3 sequence: CASSLDTLAGFYNEQFF. The CDR3 bases are TGTGCCAGCAGCTTAGATACTTTAGCGGGGTTCTACAATGAGCAGTTCTTC.

CDR3 protein: CASSLLSQLQETQYF. The CDR3 DNA reads as TGCGCCAGCAGCTTGCTGTCACAGCTCCAAGAGACCCAGTACTTC. This sequence joins TRBV5-1 and TRBJ2-5, with no clear D. The length of the CDR3 is 15 residues. Germline CDR1 is SGHRS and CDR2 is YFSETQ. The V gene lost 1 base and the J gene lost 1 base, with 11 bases spanning the gap.

This chain uses TRBV9 with TRBJ2-2; TRBD1 is a possible D gene (5 bases). Trimming stripped 2 bases from V and 0 bases from J, with 11 bases between. Looked up from germline, CDR1 is SGDLS and CDR2 is YYNGEE. This CDR3 has 16 residues. The CDR3, as DNA: TGTGCCAGCAGCGTCCCGCAGGGCCCGAACACCGGGGAGCTGTTTTTT. This translates into CASSVPQGPNTGELFF.

The V call is TRBV2, the J call TRBJ1-5; D is perhaps TRBD1 (5 bases). In germline, CDR1 is SNHLY, CDR2 FYNNEI. The CDR3 covers 14 residues. The V gene lost 4 bases and the J gene lost 4 bases, with 11 bases spanning the gap. CDR3 coding DNA: TGTGCCAGCAGTGTGCAGGGATCAAATCAGCCCCAGCATTTT. This codes for CASSVQGSNQPQHF.

The count of this clone is one. The rearrangement links TRBV19 to TRBJ1-5; D unresolved. CDR3 size: 14 residues. V lost 3 bases and J lost 2, with 8 bases in between. Germline lookup yields CDR1 LNHDA and CDR2 SQIVND (reference sequence). CDR3 loop: CASSMVAGNQPQHF. The CDR3 DNA reads TGTGCCAGTAGTATGGTCGCAGGCAATCAGCCCCAGCATTTT.

The sample holds many counts of this clone. In nucleotides, the CDR3 is TGTGCCAGCAGTTCCACAGGGGGCGTAGGGAACAATCAGCCCCAGCATTTT. Translated: CASSSTGGVGNNQPQHF. V gene TRBV27 combines with J gene TRBJ1-5; 9 nucleotides line up with TRBD1. Per germline, CDR1 MNHEY and CDR2 SMNVEV (reference sequence). The CDR3 is made up of 17 amino acids. The V gene end was trimmed by 4 bases and the J gene end by 3 bases; junction bases not matched to a gene: 10.

The chain recombines TRBV7-2 with TRBJ2-2, with 12 bases identical to TRBD2. The CDR3 runs 15 residues. Germline values: CDR1 SGHTA, CDR2 FQGNSA. J was trimmed by 7 bases and V by 4 bases; bases with no gene match: 4. This CDR3 reads CASSSSGRVGGELFF. CDR3 bases: TGTGCCAGCAGCTCTAGCGGGAGGGTAGGCGGGGAGCTGTTTTTT.

This chain links TRBV18 with TRBJ1-2; a possible D gene is TRBD1 (6 bases). CDR3 length equals 15 residues. Germline V gives CDR1 KGHSH, CDR2 LQKENI. V dropped 1 base and J dropped 4 bases, with 13 bases sitting between them. CDR3 sequence reads: CASSPRQDFSYGYTF. CDR3 nucleotides: TGTGCCAGCTCACCACGACAGGATTTCAGCTATGGCTACACCTTC.

The chain has TRBV19 and TRBJ2-7; 11 bases match TRBD1. The CDR3 extends over 13 amino acids. Germline CDR1 is LNHDA and CDR2 is SQIVND (reference sequence). Trimming removed 8 bases from V and 3 bases from J; junction bases left unmatched: 3. The chain's CDR3 is CASGQGADYEQYF. CDR3 in DNA: TGTGCCAGTGGACAGGGGGCAGACTACGAGCAGTACTTC.

The chain joins TRBV9 to TRBJ1-6; D gene unclear. Germline V CDR1 and CDR2: SGDLS, YYNGEE. The CDR3 spans 14 residues. V lost 1 base and J 10 bases, leaving 12 bases between the germline ends. In DNA, the CDR3 is TGTGCCAGCAGCGTAACAGAGTGGGTCTCACCCCTCCACTTT. The encoded protein is CASSVTEWVSPLHF.